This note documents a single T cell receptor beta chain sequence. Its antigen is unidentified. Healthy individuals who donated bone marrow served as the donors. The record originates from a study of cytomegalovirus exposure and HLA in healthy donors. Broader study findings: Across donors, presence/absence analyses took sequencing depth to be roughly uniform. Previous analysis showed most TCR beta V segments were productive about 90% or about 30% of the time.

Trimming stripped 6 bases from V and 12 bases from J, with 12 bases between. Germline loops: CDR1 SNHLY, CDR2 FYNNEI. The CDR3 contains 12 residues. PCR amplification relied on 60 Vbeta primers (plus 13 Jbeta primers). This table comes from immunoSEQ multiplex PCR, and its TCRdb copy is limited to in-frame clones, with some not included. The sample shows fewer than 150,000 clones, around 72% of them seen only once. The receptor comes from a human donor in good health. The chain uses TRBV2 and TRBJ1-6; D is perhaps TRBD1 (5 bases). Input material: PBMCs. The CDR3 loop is CASSQTERPLHF. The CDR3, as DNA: TGTGCCAGCAGCCAGACAGAAAGACCCCTCCACTTT.